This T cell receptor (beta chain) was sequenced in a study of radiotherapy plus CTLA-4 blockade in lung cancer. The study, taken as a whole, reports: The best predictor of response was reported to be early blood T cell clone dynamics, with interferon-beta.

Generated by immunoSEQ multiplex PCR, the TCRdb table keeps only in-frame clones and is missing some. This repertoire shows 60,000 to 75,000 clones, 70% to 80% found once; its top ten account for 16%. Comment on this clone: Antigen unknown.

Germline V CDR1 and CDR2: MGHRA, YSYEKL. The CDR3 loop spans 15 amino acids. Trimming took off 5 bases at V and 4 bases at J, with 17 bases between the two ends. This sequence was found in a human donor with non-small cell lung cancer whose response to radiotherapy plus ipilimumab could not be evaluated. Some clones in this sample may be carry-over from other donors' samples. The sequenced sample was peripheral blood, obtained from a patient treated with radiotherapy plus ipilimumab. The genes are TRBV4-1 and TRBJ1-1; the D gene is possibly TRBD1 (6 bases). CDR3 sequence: CASSINNRVGTEAFF. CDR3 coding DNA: TGCGCCAGCAGCATCAACAACAGGGTCGGCACTGAAGCTTTCTTT.